The table lists the clone carrying this T cell receptor beta chain with a few counts. Genomic DNA (from each subset) was split evenly across several immunoSEQ plates. Original handling: As immunoSEQ supplied junction-only sequences (without quality scores), filtering differed. The repertoire was sequenced with immunoSEQ multiplex PCR; TCRdb's copy has only in-frame clones and lacks some. V and J calls and clone size follow that table, whereas D and trimming were derived from the DNA. The sample includes about 1 million clones, around 74% of them seen just once. Participating donors were healthy, HIV-negative adults free of recent acute infections or vaccinations. The authors divided CD4+ cells into CD45RA+ naive and CD45RA-negative memory subsets. This entry belongs to a study of shared clonotypes between healthy human individuals. Germline loops: CDR1 MNHEY, CDR2 SMNVEV (reference sequence). The CDR3 consists of 15 residues. The trim removed 5 bases at V and 6 bases at J, leaving 9 bases unmatched.

The sequence was collected from a man between 18 and 29 years old in good health. The sequencing sample was made of memory CD4+ T cells sorted from blood. The sample's subset: CD45RA-negative fraction. The chain employs TRBV27 and TRBJ1-5, with 8 bases matching TRBD1. The CDR3 sequence is CASSAGTGSSQPQHF. CDR3 coding DNA: TGTGCCAGCAGTGCCGGGACAGGTAGCTCTCAGCCCCAGCATTTT.